The source of this T cell receptor beta chain is a study of T cells after yellow fever vaccination. About the study: Fractions low in cell number were prepared with SMART-Seq v4 Ultra Low Input.

One entry per CDR3 protein results from TCRdb running MiXCR on the 5' RACE reads. The sample carries 150,000 to 200,000 distinct CDR3 sequences, more than 9.5% recorded once. The CDR3 loop spans 15 amino acids. The germline V gene encodes CDR1 SGHNT and CDR2 YYREEE (reference sequence). The V segment lost 1 base and the J segment 6 bases; nucleotides outside the gene matches: 6. This receptor was obtained from a man between 18 and 35 years old who received the YFV17D yellow fever vaccine. Here the sequenced sample was CD8+ T cells sorted from PBMCs, taken 15 days after the yellow fever booster vaccination. The chain recombines TRBV5-4 with TRBJ1-2; 10 bases agree with TRBD1. The CDR3 region is CASSLTTGTGDGYTF. CDR3 coding DNA: TGTGCCAGCAGCTTGACAACCGGGACAGGGGATGGCTACACCTTC.